This T cell receptor (beta chain) emerged from a study of blood T cells in healthy people across ages. Germline CDR1 reads SGHTA; CDR2 reads FQGTGA. After removal of 5 bases from V and 8 bases from J, the junction contained 9 bases not matched to a gene. The length of the CDR3 is 16 residues. Alongside a J-beta primer mix, a sample-barcoded 5' primer served in a second PCR lasting about 6 to 11 cycles. In TCRdb, the 5' RACE reads were re-called with MiXCR into one record per CDR3 protein. The table includes about 970,000 distinct CDR3 sequences, 45% to 60% detected once. Sequenced material: blood. The chain has TRBV7-3 and TRBJ2-1; 13 nucleotides align to TRBD2. The TCR sequence derives from a woman between 55 and 75 years old in good health. The CDR3 region is CASSPRTSGSGDEQFF. CDR3 sequence (DNA): TGTGCCAGCAGCCCAAGGACTAGCGGGAGTGGCGATGAGCAGTTCTTC. Together with reference TRBV7-3 and TRBJ2-1, the CDR3 gives the full variable domain: GAGVSQTPSNKVTEKGKYVELRCDPISGHTALYWYRQSLGQGPEFLIYFQGTGAADDSGLPNDRFFAVRPEGSVSTLKIQRTERGDSAVYLCASSPRTSGSGDEQFFGPGTRLTVL.